This T cell receptor (beta chain) was recorded in a study of T cell repertoires in aging, cancer and after chemotherapy. Overall study: Clear clonal overlap appeared across healthy donor samples taken over several months to years.

The sample holds many counts of this clonotype. Its antigen is not identified. General observations from the study: The repertoire data cannot show anything about immunological memory following chemotherapy. Age-matched healthy donors had significantly more diverse, less clonal blood TCR repertoires than untreated cancer patients. Across the chemotherapy interval, each cancer cohort showed higher median generation probability, suggesting thymic rebound.

Rearranged V-D-J TRB sequences were amplified with a mixed TRB-A/B primer pool. Via MiXCR, TCRdb re-called the multiplex PCR reads, giving one row per CDR3 protein. Of 13,000 or so distinct CDR3 sequences listed, about 26% are singletons. Amplification of TCR beta used genomic DNA extracted from peripheral blood. Sequenced material: blood. This sequence originates from a human donor in good health.

The CDR3 reads CASSLVEAETGNTIYF. The CDR3 coding sequence is TGTGCCAGCAGCTTAGTAGAGGCAGAGACCGGAAACACCATATATTTT. This rearrangement joins TRBV7-2 to TRBJ1-3; no firm D call. The V end was cut by 1 base, the J end by 4 bases, with 14 bases between. Germline V CDR1 and CDR2: SGHTA, FQGNSA. The CDR3 is 16 amino acids.